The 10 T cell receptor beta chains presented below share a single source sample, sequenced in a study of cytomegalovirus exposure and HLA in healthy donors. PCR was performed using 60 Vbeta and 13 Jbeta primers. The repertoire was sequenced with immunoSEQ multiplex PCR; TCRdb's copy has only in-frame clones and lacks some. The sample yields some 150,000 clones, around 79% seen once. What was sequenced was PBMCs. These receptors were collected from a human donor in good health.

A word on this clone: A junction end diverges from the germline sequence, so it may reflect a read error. The CDR3, as DNA: TGCGCCAGCAGTACACTAGCTAACTATGGCTACCCCTTC. Translating gives CASSTLANYGYPF. The chain has TRBV5-1 and TRBJ1-2; D unclear. The CDR3 is made up of 13 amino acids. The germline V gene has CDR1 SGHRS and CDR2 YFSETQ.

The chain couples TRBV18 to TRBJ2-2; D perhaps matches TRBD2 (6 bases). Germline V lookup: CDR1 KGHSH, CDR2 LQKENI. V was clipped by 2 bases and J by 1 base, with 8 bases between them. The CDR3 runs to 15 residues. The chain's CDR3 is CASSPYGGNTGELFF. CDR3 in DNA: TGTGCCAGCTCACCATACGGGGGGAACACCGGGGAGCTGTTTTTT.

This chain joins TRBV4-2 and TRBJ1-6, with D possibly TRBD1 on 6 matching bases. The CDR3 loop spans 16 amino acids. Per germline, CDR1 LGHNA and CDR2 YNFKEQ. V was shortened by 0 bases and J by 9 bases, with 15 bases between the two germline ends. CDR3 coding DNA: TGTGCCAGCAGCCAAGACATCAGGGGTATTAGTTCACCCCTCCACTTT. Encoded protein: CASSQDIRGISSPLHF.

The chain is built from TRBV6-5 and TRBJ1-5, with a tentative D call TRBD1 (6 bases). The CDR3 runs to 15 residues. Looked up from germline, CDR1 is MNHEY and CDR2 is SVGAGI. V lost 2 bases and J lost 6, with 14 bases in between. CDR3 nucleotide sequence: TGTGCCAGCAGTTACGGGGGGGGCGAGGGTCAGCCCCAGCATTTT. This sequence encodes CASSYGGGEGQPQHF.

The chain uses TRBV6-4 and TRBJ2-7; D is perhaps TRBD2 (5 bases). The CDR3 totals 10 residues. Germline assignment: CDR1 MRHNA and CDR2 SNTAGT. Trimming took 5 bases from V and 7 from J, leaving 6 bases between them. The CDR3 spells CASSSGEQYF. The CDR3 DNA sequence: TGTGCCAGCAGTTCGGGGGAGCAGTACTTC.

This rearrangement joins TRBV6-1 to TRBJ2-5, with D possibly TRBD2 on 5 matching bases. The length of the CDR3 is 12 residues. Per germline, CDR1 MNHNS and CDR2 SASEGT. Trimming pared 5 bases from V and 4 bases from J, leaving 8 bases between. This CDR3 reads CASSRRGETQYF. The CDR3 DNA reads TGTGCCAGCAGTCGTCGGGGAGAGACCCAGTACTTC.

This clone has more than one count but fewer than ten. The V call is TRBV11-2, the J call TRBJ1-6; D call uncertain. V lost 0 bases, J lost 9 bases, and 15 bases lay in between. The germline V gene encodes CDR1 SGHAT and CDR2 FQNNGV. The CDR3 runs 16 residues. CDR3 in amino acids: CASSLESAVPGSPLHF. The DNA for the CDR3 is TGTGCCAGCAGCTTAGAGTCGGCAGTGCCAGGTTCACCCCTCCACTTT.

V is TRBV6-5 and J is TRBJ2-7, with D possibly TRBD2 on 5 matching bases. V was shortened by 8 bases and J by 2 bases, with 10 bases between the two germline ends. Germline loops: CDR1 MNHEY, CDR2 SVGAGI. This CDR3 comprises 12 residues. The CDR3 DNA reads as TGTGCCAGCTCGGACTCTCCCTACGAGCAGTACTTC. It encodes CASSDSPYEQYF.

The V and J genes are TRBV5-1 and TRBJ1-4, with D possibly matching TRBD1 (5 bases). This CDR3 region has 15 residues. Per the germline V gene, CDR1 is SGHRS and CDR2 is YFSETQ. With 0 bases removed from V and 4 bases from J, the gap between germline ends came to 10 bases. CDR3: CASSLAGVINEKLFF. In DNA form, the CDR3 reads TGCGCCAGCAGCTTGGCGGGGGTCATTAATGAAAAACTGTTTTTT.

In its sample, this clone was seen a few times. This CDR3 reads CASSQALSYGYTF. Here the CDR3 DNA reads TGTGCCAGCAGCCAAGCGCTGAGCTATGGCTACACCTTC. The genes are TRBV14 and TRBJ1-2; D ambiguous. This CDR3 is 13 amino acids long. The germline V gene encodes CDR1 SGHDN and CDR2 FVKESK. The V end lost 1 base, the J end lost 4 bases, and 7 bases lay between the germline ends. Full variable domain (remainder filled in from reference TRBV14 and TRBJ1-2): EAGVTQFPSHSVIEKGQTVTLRCDPISGHDNLYWYRRVMGKEIKFLLHFVKESKQDESGMPNNRFLAERTGGTYSTLKVQPAELEDSGVYFCASSQALSYGYTFGSGTRLTVV.